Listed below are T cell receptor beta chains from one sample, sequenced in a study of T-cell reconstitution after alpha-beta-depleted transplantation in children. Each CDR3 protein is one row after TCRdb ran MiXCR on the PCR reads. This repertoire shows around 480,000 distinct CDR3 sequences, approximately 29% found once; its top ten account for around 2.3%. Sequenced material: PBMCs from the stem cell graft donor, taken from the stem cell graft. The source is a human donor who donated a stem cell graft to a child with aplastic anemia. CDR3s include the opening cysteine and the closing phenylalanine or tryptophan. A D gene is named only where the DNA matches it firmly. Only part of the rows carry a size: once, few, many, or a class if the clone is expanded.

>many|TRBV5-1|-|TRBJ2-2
TGCGCCAGCAGCAGGAACACCGGGGAGCTGTTTTTT
CASSRNTGELFF
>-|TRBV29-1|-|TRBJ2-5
TGCAGCGTTGAAGATCCCAGAAAAGAGACCCAGTACTTC
CSVEDPRKETQYF
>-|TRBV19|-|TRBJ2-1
TGTGCCAGTAGTCATATTATCAGGGGCCCGAGCTCCTACAATGAGCAGTTCTTC
CASSHIIRGPSSYNEQFF
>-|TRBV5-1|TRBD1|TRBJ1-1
TGCGCCAGCACCTCCGGGACAGGCCTATTGAACACTGAAGCTTTCTTT
CASTSGTGLLNTEAFF
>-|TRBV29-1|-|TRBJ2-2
TGCAGCGTTCGTAAGGGGTACACCGGGGAGCTGTTTTTT
CSVRKGYTGELFF
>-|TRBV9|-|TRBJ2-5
TGTGCCAGCAGCGTAGGAGGGAGTAGGGAGACCCAGTACTTC
CASSVGGSRETQYF
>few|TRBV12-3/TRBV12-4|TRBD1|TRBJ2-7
TGTGCCAGCAGGGGACAGGGATCCTACGAGCAGTACTTC
CASRGQGSYEQYF
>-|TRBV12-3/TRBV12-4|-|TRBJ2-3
TGTGCCAGCAGTTGGGAAATAGCGGCTAGCACAGATACGCAGTATTTT
CASSWEIAASTDTQYF
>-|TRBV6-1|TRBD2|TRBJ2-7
TGTGCCACCGAAACGGGCGGGAGTAAGGACGAGCAGTACTTC
CATETGGSKDEQYF
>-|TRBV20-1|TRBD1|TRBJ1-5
TGCAGTGCTAGTTCCGGGACAGGGGGCTATCAGCCCCAGCATTTT
CSASSGTGGYQPQHF
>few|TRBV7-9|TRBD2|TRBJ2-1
TGTGCCAGCAGCCTAGGGGCTAGCGGCGGCGATGAGCAGTTCTTC
CASSLGASGGDEQFF
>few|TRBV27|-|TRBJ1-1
TGTGCCAGCAGTTTCCTTCTCGGCAGGCCGAACACTGAAGCTTTCTTT
CASSFLLGRPNTEAFF
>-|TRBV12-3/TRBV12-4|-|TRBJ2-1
TGTGCCACCAACGGACTGGACGCCTACAATGAGCAGTTCTTC
CATNGLDAYNEQFF
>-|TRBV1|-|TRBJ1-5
TGCACCAGCAGCCATGACAGGGTCAATCAGCCCCAGCATTTT
CTSSHDRVNQPQHF